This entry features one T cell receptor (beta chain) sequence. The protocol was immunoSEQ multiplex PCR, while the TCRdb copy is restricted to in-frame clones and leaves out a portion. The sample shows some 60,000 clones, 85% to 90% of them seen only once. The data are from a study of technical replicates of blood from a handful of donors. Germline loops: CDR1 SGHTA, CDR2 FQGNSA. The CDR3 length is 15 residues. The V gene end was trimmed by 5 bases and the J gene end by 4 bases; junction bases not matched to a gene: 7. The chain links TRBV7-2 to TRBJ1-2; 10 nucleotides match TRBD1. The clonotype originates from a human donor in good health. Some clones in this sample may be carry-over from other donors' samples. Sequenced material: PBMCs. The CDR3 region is CASSPRQGASYGYTF. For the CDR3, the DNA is TGTGCCAGCAGCCCGCGACAGGGGGCGAGCTATGGCTACACCTTC.